The TCR beta chain under discussion was sequenced for a study of cytomegalovirus exposure and HLA in healthy donors. Germline V lookup: CDR1 MNHEY, CDR2 SVGAGI. After removal of 4 bases from V and 5 bases from J, the junction contained 5 bases not matched to a gene. The CDR3 is 15 residues long. The PCR made use of 60 Vbeta and 13 Jbeta primers. The repertoire was sequenced with immunoSEQ multiplex PCR; TCRdb's copy has only in-frame clones and lacks some. The table shows over 200,000 clones, with about 80% occurring only once. For this clone: Antigen specificity is unknown.

Regarding the study as a whole: At a 0.05 false discovery rate, a later analysis found 16,951 TCR beta sequences to be associated with HLA alleles.

This clonotype was sampled from a man between 40 and 49 years old in good health and CMV-seropositive. Sequencing was carried out using PBMCs. V is TRBV6-5 and J is TRBJ1-5; 10 positions match TRBD1. As DNA, the CDR3 is TGTGCCAGCAGTTCCCGGGACAGGGGACATCAGCCCCAGCATTTT. This translates into CASSSRDRGHQPQHF.